Detailed here is one TCR beta chain. This sample stems from a study of shared clonotypes between healthy human individuals. At a deep level, the assay was run. Method: immunoSEQ multiplex PCR; TCRdb's copy keeps in-frame clones and lacks some. The top ten clones hold about 24% of a sample with about 700,000 clones, 90% to 95% of them seen once. Cells designated naive CD8 were CD45RO-negative and were positively selected for CCR7, with terminally differentiated effector memory CD45RA+ cells excluded. V was shortened by 0 bases and J by 4 bases, with 18 bases between the two germline ends. CDR1 and CDR2 from the germline V gene are LNHNV and YYDKDF (reference sequence). The CDR3 covers 17 residues.

This rearrangement joins TRBV15 to TRBJ1-2, with TRBD1 as a possible D gene (5 bases). The source is a man aged 25 to 40 in good health. The sequencing input was naive CD8+ T cells sorted from blood. This chain's CDR3 is CATSRDRSWGSTYGYTF. CDR3 DNA: TGTGCCACCAGCAGAGATCGCTCGTGGGGGTCTACCTATGGCTACACCTTC. Combining the CDR3 with reference TRBV15 and TRBJ1-2 gives the whole variable domain DAMVIQNPRYQVTQFGKPVTLSCSQTLNHNVMYWYQQKSSQAPKLLFHYYDKDFNNEADTPDNFQSRRPNTSFCFLDIRSPGLGDTAMYLCATSRDRSWGSTYGYTFGSGTRLTVV.